The rows below give T cell receptor beta chains drawn from one sample of a study of CD8+ T cells in alopecia areata. Produced via immunoSEQ multiplex PCR; TCRdb's table is partial and in-frame only. The profile shows more than 150,000 clones, roughly 64% of them singletons. The sample consisted of CD8+ T cells sorted from blood, taken at week 24, from a patient treated with tofacitinib. The receptors here all came from a human donor with alopecia areata. CDR3s include the opening cysteine and the closing phenylalanine or tryptophan. Fields, in order: CDR3 protein, CDR3 DNA, CDR3 length, D gene, V gene, clone size, J gene. D genes are given only for firm matches. Clone sizes are given selectively: once, few, many, or a class where the clone is expanded.

cdr3_aa: CASSLSSDRKDGYTF; cdr3_nt: TGTGCCAGCAGCTTATCGTCTGACAGAAAAGACGGCTACACCTTC; cdr3_length: 15; d_call: -; v_call: TRBV11-2; clone_size: -; j_call: TRBJ1-2
cdr3_aa: CASSVEGEKLFF; cdr3_nt: TGTGCCAGCAGTGTCGAAGGTGAAAAACTGTTTTTT; cdr3_length: 12; d_call: -; v_call: TRBV6-5; clone_size: -; j_call: TRBJ1-4
cdr3_aa: CASSYNGLSNTEAFF; cdr3_nt: TGTGCCAGCAGTTACAATGGACTGAGCAACACTGAAGCTTTCTTT; cdr3_length: 15; d_call: -; v_call: TRBV6-5; clone_size: -; j_call: TRBJ1-1
cdr3_aa: CAWSTTRNTEAFF; cdr3_nt: TGTGCCTGGAGTACAACAAGGAACACTGAAGCTTTCTTT; cdr3_length: 13; d_call: -; v_call: TRBV30; clone_size: -; j_call: TRBJ1-1
cdr3_aa: CASSPTAGTGELFF; cdr3_nt: TGTGCCAGCAGCCCGACGGCGGGCACCGGGGAGCTGTTTTTT; cdr3_length: 14; d_call: -; v_call: TRBV6-4; clone_size: -; j_call: TRBJ2-2
cdr3_aa: CASSAPTGELFF; cdr3_nt: TGTGCCAGCAGCGCTCCCACCGGGGAGCTGTTTTTT; cdr3_length: 12; d_call: -; v_call: TRBV2; clone_size: -; j_call: TRBJ2-2
cdr3_aa: CASSVGQGDYGYTF; cdr3_nt: TGTGCCAGCAGCGTAGGACAGGGAGACTATGGCTACACCTTC; cdr3_length: 14; d_call: TRBD1; v_call: TRBV9; clone_size: -; j_call: TRBJ1-2
cdr3_aa: CASRMTQGTQPQHF; cdr3_nt: TGTGCCAGCAGAATGACACAGGGGACTCAGCCCCAGCATTTT; cdr3_length: 14; d_call: TRBD1; v_call: TRBV27; clone_size: few; j_call: TRBJ1-5
cdr3_aa: CASSQDRGKPQHF; cdr3_nt: TGCGCCAGCAGCCAAGACAGGGGAAAGCCCCAGCATTTT; cdr3_length: 13; d_call: -; v_call: TRBV4-1; clone_size: -; j_call: TRBJ1-5
cdr3_aa: CSVVSGGAADTQYF; cdr3_nt: TGCAGCGTGGTTAGCGGGGGGGCCGCAGATACGCAGTATTTT; cdr3_length: 14; d_call: TRBD2; v_call: TRBV29-1; clone_size: few; j_call: TRBJ2-3
cdr3_aa: CASSLTAYEQYF; cdr3_nt: TGTGCCAGCAGCCTGACAGCCTACGAGCAGTACTTC; cdr3_length: 12; d_call: -; v_call: TRBV25-1; clone_size: few; j_call: TRBJ2-7
cdr3_aa: CAMFKGNTGELFF; cdr3_nt: TGTGCGATGTTCAAGGGCAACACCGGGGAGCTGTTTTTT; cdr3_length: 13; d_call: -; v_call: TRBV30; clone_size: -; j_call: TRBJ2-2
cdr3_aa: CAWNPPGHPEQFF; cdr3_nt: TGTGCCTGGAACCCTCCCGGACACCCCGAGCAGTTCTTC; cdr3_length: 13; d_call: -; v_call: TRBV30; clone_size: -; j_call: TRBJ2-1
cdr3_aa: CASTSGAYEQYF; cdr3_nt: TGTGCCAGCACCTCAGGAGCCTACGAGCAGTACTTC; cdr3_length: 12; d_call: -; v_call: TRBV5-5; clone_size: few; j_call: TRBJ2-7
cdr3_aa: CASGLEVTYEQYF; cdr3_nt: TGTGCTAGTGGTTTGGAAGTTACCTACGAGCAGTACTTC; cdr3_length: 13; d_call: -; v_call: TRBV12-5; clone_size: few; j_call: TRBJ2-7
cdr3_aa: CSVHWTGAYGYTF; cdr3_nt: TGCAGCGTACACTGGACAGGCGCCTATGGCTACACCTTC; cdr3_length: 13; d_call: TRBD1; v_call: TRBV29-1; clone_size: few; j_call: TRBJ1-2
cdr3_aa: CASSRGTGTEAFF; cdr3_nt: TGTGCCAGCAGCAGGGGGACAGGGACTGAAGCTTTCTTT; cdr3_length: 13; d_call: TRBD1; v_call: TRBV13; clone_size: -; j_call: TRBJ1-1
cdr3_aa: CASSSGQERGYTF; cdr3_nt: TGTGCCAGCAGCTCTGGACAGGAGCGTGGCTACACCTTC; cdr3_length: 13; d_call: TRBD1; v_call: TRBV7-9; clone_size: -; j_call: TRBJ1-2
cdr3_aa: CASSEGQGAGQPQHF; cdr3_nt: TGTGCCAGCAGTGAAGGACAGGGGGCAGGTCAGCCCCAGCATTTT; cdr3_length: 15; d_call: TRBD1; v_call: TRBV2; clone_size: -; j_call: TRBJ1-5
cdr3_aa: CASSDRFDSNYGYTF; cdr3_nt: TGTGCCAGCAGTGATCGATTCGACAGTAACTATGGCTACACCTTC; cdr3_length: 15; d_call: -; v_call: TRBV2; clone_size: -; j_call: TRBJ1-2
cdr3_aa: CASSVDGRTVYNEQFF; cdr3_nt: TGTGCCAGCAGCGTAGATGGGCGGACAGTCTACAATGAGCAGTTCTTC; cdr3_length: 16; d_call: -; v_call: TRBV9; clone_size: -; j_call: TRBJ2-1
cdr3_aa: CASIPGRQSHYGYTF; cdr3_nt: TGTGCCAGCATCCCCGGGAGACAGAGCCACTATGGCTACACCTTC; cdr3_length: 15; d_call: -; v_call: TRBV2; clone_size: -; j_call: TRBJ1-2
cdr3_aa: CASSKGWFHGYTF; cdr3_nt: TGTGCCAGCAGCAAGGGGTGGTTCCATGGCTACACCTTC; cdr3_length: 13; d_call: -; v_call: TRBV7-9; clone_size: -; j_call: TRBJ1-2
cdr3_aa: CASVAGTGLISQPDTQYF; cdr3_nt: TGTGCCAGCGTTGCCGGGACAGGCCTAATATCGCAGCCGGATACGCAGTATTTT; cdr3_length: 18; d_call: TRBD1; v_call: TRBV2; clone_size: -; j_call: TRBJ2-3
cdr3_aa: CASRVGQLNTEAFF; cdr3_nt: TGTGCCAGCAGGGTGGGACAGTTGAACACTGAAGCTTTCTTT; cdr3_length: 14; d_call: TRBD1; v_call: TRBV2; clone_size: -; j_call: TRBJ1-1
cdr3_aa: CASSLPSSSGGYTDTQYF; cdr3_nt: TGTGCCAGCAGCTTACCCTCCTCTAGCGGGGGGTACACAGATACGCAGTATTTT; cdr3_length: 18; d_call: TRBD2; v_call: TRBV13; clone_size: -; j_call: TRBJ2-3
cdr3_aa: CASGYDSGGYEQYF; cdr3_nt: TGTGCTAGTGGTTACGACTCGGGGGGATACGAGCAGTACTTC; cdr3_length: 14; d_call: TRBD2; v_call: TRBV12-5; clone_size: -; j_call: TRBJ2-7
cdr3_aa: CASSQQGQLYNSPLHF; cdr3_nt: TGTGCCAGCAGCCAACAGGGGCAATTGTATAATTCACCCCTCCACTTT; cdr3_length: 16; d_call: TRBD1; v_call: TRBV13; clone_size: -; j_call: TRBJ1-6
cdr3_aa: CASSLVGQGRGQFF; cdr3_nt: TGTGCCAGCAGCTTAGTAGGCCAGGGGCGAGGGCAGTTCTTC; cdr3_length: 14; d_call: -; v_call: TRBV7-2; clone_size: -; j_call: TRBJ2-1
cdr3_aa: CASGQPNEKLFF; cdr3_nt: TGTGCCAGCGGCCAGCCTAATGAAAAACTGTTTTTT; cdr3_length: 12; d_call: -; v_call: TRBV6-1; clone_size: -; j_call: TRBJ1-4
cdr3_aa: CASSERLTSTDTQYF; cdr3_nt: TGTGCCAGCAGTGAGAGACTTACTAGCACAGATACGCAGTATTTT; cdr3_length: 15; d_call: -; v_call: TRBV25-1; clone_size: -; j_call: TRBJ2-3
cdr3_aa: CAWSVGARGYEQYF; cdr3_nt: TGTGCCTGGAGTGTTGGGGCGAGGGGCTACGAGCAGTACTTC; cdr3_length: 14; d_call: -; v_call: TRBV30; clone_size: -; j_call: TRBJ2-7
cdr3_aa: CSVQGSEKLFF; cdr3_nt: TGCAGCGTTCAGGGGTCTGAAAAACTGTTTTTT; cdr3_length: 11; d_call: -; v_call: TRBV29-1; clone_size: few; j_call: TRBJ1-4
cdr3_aa: CASSPILTGAGELFF; cdr3_nt: TGTGCCAGCAGCCCCATCTTGACAGGGGCCGGGGAGCTGTTTTTT; cdr3_length: 15; d_call: TRBD1; v_call: TRBV11-3; clone_size: -; j_call: TRBJ2-2
cdr3_aa: CASSYGDSGSPLHF; cdr3_nt: TGTGCCAGCAGTTACGGGGATTCAGGTTCACCCCTCCACTTT; cdr3_length: 14; d_call: -; v_call: TRBV6-5; clone_size: -; j_call: TRBJ1-6
cdr3_aa: CASSYGESGANVLTF; cdr3_nt: TGTGCCAGCAGTTACGGGGAGTCTGGGGCCAACGTCCTGACTTTC; cdr3_length: 15; d_call: -; v_call: TRBV6-5; clone_size: -; j_call: TRBJ2-6
cdr3_aa: CASSSWTDTDTQYF; cdr3_nt: TGTGCCAGCAGCTCCTGGACTGACACAGATACGCAGTATTTT; cdr3_length: 14; d_call: -; v_call: TRBV7-9; clone_size: few; j_call: TRBJ2-3
cdr3_aa: CASSSMPGYEQYF; cdr3_nt: TGTGCCAGCAGCTCCATGCCGGGGTACGAGCAGTACTTC; cdr3_length: 13; d_call: -; v_call: TRBV7-8; clone_size: -; j_call: TRBJ2-7
cdr3_aa: CASSEQGNQPQHF; cdr3_nt: TGTGCCAGCAGTGAACAGGGGAATCAGCCCCAGCATTTT; cdr3_length: 13; d_call: -; v_call: TRBV6-1; clone_size: -; j_call: TRBJ1-5
cdr3_aa: CAWSREGRGRGGYTF; cdr3_nt: TGTGCCTGGAGTCGGGAGGGGAGGGGACGCGGAGGCTACACCTTC; cdr3_length: 15; d_call: -; v_call: TRBV30; clone_size: -; j_call: TRBJ1-2
cdr3_aa: CASSQGGTRWETYEQYF; cdr3_nt: TGTGCCAGCAGCCAAGGAGGCACCCGATGGGAAACCTACGAGCAGTACTTC; cdr3_length: 17; d_call: -; v_call: TRBV14; clone_size: -; j_call: TRBJ2-7
cdr3_aa: CACRGQGYGYTF; cdr3_nt: TGTGCCTGCCGGGGACAGGGCTATGGCTACACCTTC; cdr3_length: 12; d_call: TRBD1; v_call: TRBV28; clone_size: -; j_call: TRBJ1-2
cdr3_aa: CASRIGPGRGQPQHF; cdr3_nt: TGTGCCAGCAGGATCGGTCCAGGCAGGGGTCAGCCCCAGCATTTT; cdr3_length: 15; d_call: -; v_call: TRBV6-5; clone_size: once; j_call: TRBJ1-5
cdr3_aa: CASSPGTGYGGYTF; cdr3_nt: TGTGCCAGTAGTCCCGGGACAGGCTACGGAGGCTACACCTTC; cdr3_length: 14; d_call: TRBD1; v_call: TRBV19; clone_size: -; j_call: TRBJ1-2
cdr3_aa: CASSSGDSWGDTQYF; cdr3_nt: TGTGCCAGCAGCTCTGGGGATAGCTGGGGGGATACGCAGTATTTT; cdr3_length: 15; d_call: -; v_call: TRBV5-6; clone_size: -; j_call: TRBJ2-3
cdr3_aa: CASRTGTSYEQYF; cdr3_nt: TGTGCCAGCAGAACAGGGACATCCTACGAGCAGTACTTC; cdr3_length: 13; d_call: -; v_call: TRBV2; clone_size: -; j_call: TRBJ2-7
cdr3_aa: CASSISGGPANEQFF; cdr3_nt: TGTGCCAGCAGCATTAGCGGGGGACCCGCCAATGAGCAGTTCTTC; cdr3_length: 15; d_call: TRBD2; v_call: TRBV9; clone_size: -; j_call: TRBJ2-1
cdr3_aa: CASSWGQSALETQYF; cdr3_nt: TGCGCCAGCAGCTGGGGACAGTCGGCGTTGGAGACCCAGTACTTC; cdr3_length: 15; d_call: TRBD1; v_call: TRBV5-1; clone_size: -; j_call: TRBJ2-5
cdr3_aa: CSAGQFTGELFF; cdr3_nt: TGCAGCGCTGGACAATTCACCGGGGAGCTGTTTTTT; cdr3_length: 12; d_call: -; v_call: TRBV29-1; clone_size: few; j_call: TRBJ2-2
cdr3_aa: CSVEDRVRNNEQFF; cdr3_nt: TGCAGCGTTGAAGATCGAGTACGGAACAATGAGCAGTTCTTC; cdr3_length: 14; d_call: -; v_call: TRBV29-1; clone_size: -; j_call: TRBJ2-1
cdr3_aa: CASSLSPESNQPQHF; cdr3_nt: TGTGCCAGCAGCTTGTCACCCGAAAGCAATCAGCCCCAGCATTTT; cdr3_length: 15; d_call: -; v_call: TRBV5-6; clone_size: few; j_call: TRBJ1-5
cdr3_aa: CASSFRSGAMGANVLTF; cdr3_nt: TGCGCCAGCAGCTTCAGGTCAGGGGCCATGGGGGCCAACGTCCTGACTTTC; cdr3_length: 17; d_call: -; v_call: TRBV5-1; clone_size: -; j_call: TRBJ2-6
cdr3_aa: CASGQGVPGNQPQHF; cdr3_nt: TGTGCCAGCGGACAGGGGGTACCGGGCAATCAGCCCCAGCATTTT; cdr3_length: 15; d_call: TRBD1; v_call: TRBV2; clone_size: -; j_call: TRBJ1-5
cdr3_aa: CSVEWQVTDTQYF; cdr3_nt: TGCAGCGTTGAGTGGCAGGTCACAGATACGCAGTATTTT; cdr3_length: 13; d_call: -; v_call: TRBV29-1; clone_size: -; j_call: TRBJ2-3
cdr3_aa: CASSEVASGGRPTQYF; cdr3_nt: TGTGCCAGCAGTGAAGTGGCTAGCGGGGGGCGCCCCACGCAGTATTTT; cdr3_length: 16; d_call: TRBD2; v_call: TRBV2; clone_size: few; j_call: TRBJ2-3
cdr3_aa: CASSIKWGQDTDTQYF; cdr3_nt: TGTGCCAGTAGTATAAAGTGGGGACAAGACACAGATACGCAGTATTTT; cdr3_length: 16; d_call: -; v_call: TRBV19; clone_size: few; j_call: TRBJ2-3
cdr3_aa: CAWSGSSGGYEQFF; cdr3_nt: TGTGCCTGGAGTGGGTCTAGCGGGGGTTATGAGCAGTTCTTC; cdr3_length: 14; d_call: TRBD2; v_call: TRBV30; clone_size: -; j_call: TRBJ2-1
cdr3_aa: CASSQNNEQFF; cdr3_nt: TGTGCCAGCAGTCAAAACAATGAGCAGTTCTTC; cdr3_length: 11; d_call: -; v_call: TRBV6-6; clone_size: -; j_call: TRBJ2-1
cdr3_aa: CSADQGGQFF; cdr3_nt: TGCAGTGCTGACCAGGGAGGGCAGTTCTTC; cdr3_length: 10; d_call: -; v_call: TRBV20-1; clone_size: -; j_call: TRBJ2-1
cdr3_aa: CASSLELRRDLTYEQYF; cdr3_nt: TGCGCCAGCAGCTTGGAGCTTCGGAGAGACCTAACCTACGAGCAGTACTTC; cdr3_length: 17; d_call: -; v_call: TRBV5-1; clone_size: -; j_call: TRBJ2-7